This TCR beta chain emerged from a study of graft-versus-host responses after intestinal transplantation. The assay was immunoSEQ multiplex PCR, and TCRdb's table has in-frame clones only and misses some. In the table there are more than 15,000 clones, 60% to 80% of which are singletons. This CDR3 comprises 16 residues. Processing of graft tissue released intraepithelial and lamina propria lymphocytes. The receptor was derived from a human patient who received an intestinal transplant, so some T cells may come from the graft donor. This chain joins TRBV21-1 and TRBJ1-1. TRBV21-1 is given as a pseudogene. The material sequenced was ileum tissue, taken about 460 days after intestinal transplant. CDR3 sequence: CASSIGQAQWGTEAFF. The CDR3 DNA is TGTGCCAGCAGCATAGGGCAGGCCCAGTGGGGCACTGAAGCTTTCTTT.